The source of this TCR beta chain is a study of beta chain features in type 1 diabetes. A remark on this clone: No antigen is known for it.

TCRB transcripts that were expressed got sequenced, as all of the isolated RNA had been reverse transcribed. The method was immunoSEQ multiplex PCR; TCRdb's version includes in-frame clones alone and lacks a portion of them. The sample holds more than 300,000 clones, 8.5% to 10% seen once. Study outcomes and limitations: There was a moderate but significant shortening of TCRB CDR3s in all four CD4+ subsets of Type 1 diabetes patients.

CDR1 is LGHNA and CDR2 is YNFKEQ in the germline V gene. Trimming stripped 0 bases from V and 2 bases from J, with 11 bases between. This CDR3 is built from 15 residues. The receptor comes from a man aged 25 to 40 with type 1 diabetes. V and J are TRBV4-2 and TRBJ2-7; D remains ambiguous. Material for sequencing was central memory CD4+ T cells from blood. Here the CDR3 DNA reads TGTGCCAGCAGCCAAGAGGCCACCGAAACCTACGAGCAGTACTTC. Protein product: CASSQEATETYEQYF.